This T cell receptor (beta chain) stems from a study of radiation and T cells in renal cell carcinoma. Study-wide results and limits: Top tumor clonotypes rose in blood 2 weeks post-radiation, then contracted.

Regarding time point: blood 4 weeks post-SBRT, at nephrectomy. This sample's treatment: 15 Gy SBRT to primary tumor, nephrectomy 4 weeks later. Nephrectomy followed 15 Gy stereotactic body radiation by 4 weeks. Blood was sampled at baseline, 2 weeks and 4 weeks after SBRT. The tumor was a clear cell renal cell carcinoma. Generated by immunoSEQ multiplex PCR, the TCRdb table keeps only in-frame clones and is missing some. The sample lists 80,000 or so clones, 80% to 90% seen once, with roughly 6% in the top ten. Turning to this clone: The antigen remains undetermined.

The V gene lost 0 bases and the J gene lost 2 bases, with 14 bases spanning the gap. The V gene's germline CDR1 is MNHNY and CDR2 SVGAGI (reference sequence). The CDR3 has 16 residues. Specimen: blood, collected from a patient whose treatment included radiotherapy and nephrectomy. V usage is TRBV6-6 and J usage is TRBJ2-7; TRBD1 might be the D (5 bases). The receptor was derived from a woman in her sixties or seventies with renal cell carcinoma. The CDR3 coding sequence is TGTGCCAGCAGTTACTCGGGGCCCCAGGGCCCCTACGAGCAGTACTTC. This codes for CASSYSGPQGPYEQYF.